This T cell receptor (beta chain) was recovered during a study of blood T cell dynamics during melanoma immunotherapy. Study overall: Patients with metastatic melanoma got pembrolizumab or nivolumab-ipilimumab as first-line care.

General study findings and limits: Unlike progressors, later disease-control patients had W3 repertoires gaining clonality or diversity.

The method was immunoSEQ multiplex PCR; TCRdb's version includes in-frame clones alone and lacks a portion of them. Among about 11,000 clones listed, approximately 85% were seen once. The CDR3 is 15 residues long. The ends were cut back, 6 bases at V and 0 bases at J, with 12 bases in the middle. Germline assignment: CDR1 MDHEN and CDR2 SYDVKM. Time point reported: pre-treatment baseline. Samples come from before therapy and from week 3 after the first blockade cycle. Patients had no prior systemic cancer treatment, immunosuppressants or other active cancers. Regarding this clone: Its antigen is undetermined.

The TCR comes from a human donor with melanoma. V is TRBV28 and J is TRBJ1-3; perhaps TRBD1 as D (5 bases). This sample comprised blood, obtained from a patient treated with checkpoint blockade. CDR3: CASSPMGTSGNTIYF. Here the CDR3 DNA reads TGTGCCAGCAGCCCTATGGGGACCTCTGGAAACACCATATATTTT.